This section outlines one T cell receptor beta chain sequence together with its context. This record belongs to a study of blood T cell repertoires in COVID-19. Study-wide background: Sample material is recorded as cDNA or gDNA derived from T cells, B-cell-depleted T cells, or PBMCs.

This CDR3 spans 14 amino acids. Deletions cut 6 bases from V and 4 bases from J, with 15 bases between. From germline, CDR1 is SNHLY and CDR2 FYNNEI. In the authors' workflow: Reference gene primer amplification in the assay estimated nucleated cell counts. The data were produced by immunoSEQ multiplex PCR, yet TCRdb's version contains in-frame clones alone and is incomplete. The DNA gave D and trimming, while V, J and clone size come from that table. The top ten hold under 13% of the sample, which has almost 100,000 clones, approximately 86% seen once. This clonotype originated in a man between 50 and 59 years old with acute or convalescent COVID-19. The sequencing input was peripheral blood. The chain uses TRBV2 and TRBJ1-2; maybe TRBD1 (5 bases). CDR3 sequence reads: CASSLEQGPYGYTF. CDR3 coding DNA: TGTGCCAGCAGCTTAGAGCAGGGCCCCTATGGCTACACCTTC.